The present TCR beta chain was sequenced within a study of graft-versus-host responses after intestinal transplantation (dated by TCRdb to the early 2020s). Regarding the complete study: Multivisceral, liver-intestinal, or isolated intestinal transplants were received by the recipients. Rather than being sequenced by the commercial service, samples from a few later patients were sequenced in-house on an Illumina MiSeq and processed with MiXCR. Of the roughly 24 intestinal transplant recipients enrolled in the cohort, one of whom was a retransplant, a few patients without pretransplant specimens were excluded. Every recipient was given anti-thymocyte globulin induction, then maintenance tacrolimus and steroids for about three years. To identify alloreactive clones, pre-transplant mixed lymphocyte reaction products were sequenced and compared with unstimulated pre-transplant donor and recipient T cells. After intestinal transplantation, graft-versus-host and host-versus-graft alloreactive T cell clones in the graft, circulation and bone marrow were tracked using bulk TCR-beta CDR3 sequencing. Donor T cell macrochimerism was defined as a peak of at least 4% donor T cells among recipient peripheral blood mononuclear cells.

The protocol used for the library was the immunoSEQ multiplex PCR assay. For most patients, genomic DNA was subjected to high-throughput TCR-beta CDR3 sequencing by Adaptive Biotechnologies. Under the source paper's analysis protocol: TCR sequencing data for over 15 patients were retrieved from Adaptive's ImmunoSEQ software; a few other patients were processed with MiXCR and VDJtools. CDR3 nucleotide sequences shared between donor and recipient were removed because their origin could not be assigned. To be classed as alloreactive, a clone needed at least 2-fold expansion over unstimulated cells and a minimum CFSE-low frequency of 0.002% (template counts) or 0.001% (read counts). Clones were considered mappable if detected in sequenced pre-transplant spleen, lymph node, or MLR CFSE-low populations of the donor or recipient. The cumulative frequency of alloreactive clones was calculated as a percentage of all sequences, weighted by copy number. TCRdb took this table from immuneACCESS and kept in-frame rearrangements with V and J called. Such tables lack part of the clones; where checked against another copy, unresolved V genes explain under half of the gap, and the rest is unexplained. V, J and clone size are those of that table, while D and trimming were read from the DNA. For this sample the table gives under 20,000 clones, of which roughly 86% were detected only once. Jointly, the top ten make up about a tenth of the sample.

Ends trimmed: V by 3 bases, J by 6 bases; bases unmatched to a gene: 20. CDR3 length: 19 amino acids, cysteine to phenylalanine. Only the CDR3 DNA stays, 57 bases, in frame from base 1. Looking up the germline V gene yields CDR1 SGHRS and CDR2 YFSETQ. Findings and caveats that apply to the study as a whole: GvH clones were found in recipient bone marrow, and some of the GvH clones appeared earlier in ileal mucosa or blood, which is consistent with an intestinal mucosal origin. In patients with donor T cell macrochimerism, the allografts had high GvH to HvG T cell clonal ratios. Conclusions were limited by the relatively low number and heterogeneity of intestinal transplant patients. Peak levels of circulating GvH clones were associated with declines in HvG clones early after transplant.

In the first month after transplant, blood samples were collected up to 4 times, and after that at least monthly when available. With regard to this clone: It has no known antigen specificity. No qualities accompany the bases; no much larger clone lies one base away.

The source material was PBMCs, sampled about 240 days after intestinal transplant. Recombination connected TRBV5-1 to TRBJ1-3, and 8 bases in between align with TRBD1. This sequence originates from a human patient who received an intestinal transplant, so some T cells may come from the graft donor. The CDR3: CASSSGTVVTGGNLNTIYF. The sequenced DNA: TGCGCCAGCAGCTCCGGCACGGTAGTAACAGGGGGAAACCTAAACACCATATATTTT.